The present TCR beta chain was sequenced within a study of patients and donors after allogeneic stem cell transplantation. This clonotype has only a few counts. TCRdb redid the calling of the RT-PCR reads with MiXCR, one entry per CDR3 protein. Of some 200,000 distinct CDR3 sequences in the sample, around two fifths were seen once. Per the germline V gene, CDR1 is DFQATT and CDR2 is SNEGSKA (reference sequence). The V and J ends lost 5 bases and 4 bases, in that order; junction bases with no gene match: 9. The CDR3 consists of 15 residues. This chain connects TRBV20-1 to TRBJ2-1, with 9 bases lining up with TRBD2. The sequenced sample was blood, either unsorted or a sorted T cell fraction (not recorded which). The clonotype comes from a human donor who was either an allogeneic HSCT recipient or a stem cell or donor lymphocyte infusion donor (not recorded which). It is not recorded whose cells these are; they may come from a transplant donor. DNA of the CDR3: TGCAGTGCTCAGTCTAGCGGGACCGCGTACAATGAGCAGTTCTTC. Protein: CSAQSSGTAYNEQFF.